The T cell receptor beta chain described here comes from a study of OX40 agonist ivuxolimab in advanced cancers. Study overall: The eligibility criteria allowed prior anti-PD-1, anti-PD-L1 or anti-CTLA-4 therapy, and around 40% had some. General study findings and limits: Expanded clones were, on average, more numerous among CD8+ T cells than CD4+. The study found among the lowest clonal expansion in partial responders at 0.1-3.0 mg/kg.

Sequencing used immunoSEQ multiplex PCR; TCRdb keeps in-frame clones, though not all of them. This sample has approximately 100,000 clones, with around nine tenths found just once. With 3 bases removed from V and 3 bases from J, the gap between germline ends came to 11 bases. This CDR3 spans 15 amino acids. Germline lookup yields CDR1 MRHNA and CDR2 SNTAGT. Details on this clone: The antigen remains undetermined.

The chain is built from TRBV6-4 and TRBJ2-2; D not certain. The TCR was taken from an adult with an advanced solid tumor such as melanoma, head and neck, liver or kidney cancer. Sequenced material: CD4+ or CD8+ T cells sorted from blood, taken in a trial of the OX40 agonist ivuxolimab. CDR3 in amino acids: CASSERLSDTGELFF. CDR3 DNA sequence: TGTGCCAGCAGTGAAAGGCTCTCGGACACCGGGGAGCTGTTTTTT.